This T cell receptor beta chain was recorded in a study of blood T cells in healthy people across ages. A second PCR of about 7 to 12 cycles used a sample-barcoded 5' primer and a J-beta primer mix. Via MiXCR, TCRdb re-called the 5' RACE reads, giving one row per CDR3 protein. Here the sample spans hundreds of thousands of distinct CDR3 sequences, roughly 30% being singletons. As concerns this clonotype: Its target is not known. This may stem from a read error, because a much larger clone lies one nucleotide away.

Findings of the study overall: Older age went with lower TCR beta diversity per million T cells, in a roughly linear way.

The CDR3 is 14 amino acids. Germline assignment: CDR1 SGHKS and CDR2 YYEKEE (reference sequence). This chain uses TRBV5-5 with TRBJ2-3, with TRBD2 matching 8 bases. This clonotype was obtained from a woman of 80 years or more in good health. Sequencing was done on a sample of blood. CDR3 DNA sequence: TGTGCCGGCAGTCCGGGGGGGGGACCAGATACGCAGTATTTT. Its translation is CAGSPGGGPDTQYF.